The clone carrying this T cell receptor beta chain was observed a handful of times. Its target is not known. TCRdb re-derived calls from the 5' RACE reads in MiXCR, one entry per CDR3 protein. This sample has 500,000 to 550,000 distinct CDR3 sequences, with roughly a fifth found just once. These data belong to a study of identical twins. Points from the study as a whole: Twins' excess sharing was less marked for out-of-frame beta sequences.

The V end was cut by 1 base, the J end by 7 bases, with 17 bases between. In germline, CDR1 is SGHDN, CDR2 FVKESK. The CDR3 consists of 16 residues. These data also featured in a second study, about T cells expressing NK-cell markers. That publication notes: Eight donors were sequenced, seven testing HCMV-seropositive and one testing seronegative.

The V and J genes are TRBV14 and TRBJ2-1; D is possibly TRBD1 or TRBD2 (6 bases each). The sequencing input was CD4+ T cells sorted from blood. This TCR was recovered from a young woman in good health. CDR3 sequence: CASSQAGAGQYNEQFF. CDR3 sequence (DNA): TGTGCCAGCAGCCAAGCAGGGGCGGGACAATATAATGAGCAGTTCTTC.